This T cell receptor (beta chain) appears in the sequencing data of a study of kidney transplant recipient with SARS-CoV-2 infection. TCRdb called the reads again in MiXCR, with one record for every CDR3 protein. The top ten hold roughly 7% of the sample, which has 250,000 or so distinct CDR3 sequences, under 35% seen once. CDR1 is DFQATT and CDR2 is SNEGSKA in the germline V gene (reference sequence). The ends were cut back, 0 bases at V and 8 bases at J, with 10 bases in the middle. The CDR3 extends over 13 amino acids. This clonotype has at least ten counts. The chain employs TRBV20-1 and TRBJ1-4, with D perhaps matching TRBD1 (6 bases). Sequencing was performed on a blood sample, taken at baseline and on day 111 from a kidney transplant recipient. The TCR sequence derives from a male patient in his 30s who had COVID-19 and was a kidney transplant recipient. The graft donor may have contributed some T cells. The CDR3 spells CSARDPGEEKLFF. The CDR3 nucleotides read TGCAGTGCTAGAGATCCAGGGGAGGAAAAACTGTTTTTT.